The entry below gives a single T cell receptor (beta chain) sequence along with its context. Its antigen has not been determined. Base qualities were left out, and no much larger clone turns up one base away. The CDR3 spans 16 residues, from the cysteine through the phenylalanine. Solely the CDR3 DNA is kept, with 48 bases framed from the first base. After removal of 4 bases from V and 1 base from J, the junction retains 6 bases not matched to a gene. The germline V gene specifies SGHRS as CDR1 and YFSETQ as CDR2. Ficoll-Paque density gradient centrifugation was used to isolate PBMCs. Sequencing was carried out with an Illumina NovaSeq 6000. cDNA libraries for TCRalpha and TCRbeta were prepared by 5'RACE using constant-segment primers, with sample barcodes and unique molecular identifiers added. Trizol reagent was used to extract RNA from every sample. Libraries were amplified in two PCR steps, with a second sample barcode and Illumina TruSeq adapters added in the second step. Sequencing of libraries was performed on an Illumina NovaSeq with 2 x 150 bp paired-end reads. The study's processing was this. With migec v1.2.7, reads were demultiplexed and then collapsed into UMI-guided consensus sequences. Using mixcr v2.1.11, UMI consensuses were aligned to TRA and TRB V and J templates and then assembled into clonotypes. Clonotypes were classified as expanded or contracted when called significant by both edgeR and NoisET, with noise models trained on biological replicates. For edgeR calls, a false discovery rate-adjusted p below 0.01 and a log2 fold-change threshold of 1 were applied. As an exploratory analysis of dynamics, max-normalized trajectories of the 1000 most abundant clonotypes were examined with PCA combined with hierarchical clustering. Separately sequenced CD4+ and CD8+ repertoires were used to assign a CD4 or CD8 phenotype to each responding clone. TCRdb passed the public sequencing reads through fastp at Q25 and MiXCR, retaining productive beta sequences. Identical CDR3 protein sequences are pooled into one entry, listed with their most common genes and DNA. The V and J calls were determined by TCRdb, not by the authors. For this sample the table gives around 80,000 distinct CDR3 sequences, of which about 15% were detected only once. 30% to 35% of the sample is held by the ten biggest clonotypes.

This entry is derived from a study of T-cell memory formation after mild COVID-19 (dated by TCRdb to about 2021). A note on the overall study: Most TCR sequence clusters were specific to one of the two donors. T-cell clones expanding and contracting after mild COVID-19 in two donors were tracked by longitudinal TCRalpha and TCRbeta repertoire sequencing. Two young, previously healthy adult volunteers made up the cohort, one male and one female. Overall study results and their limits: SARS-CoV-2 specificity of the second-wave clones peaking on day 37 was not confirmed. The study included only a couple of mild cases, and larger cohorts that include severe cases with pre-infection samples were judged to be necessary. Some responding clones were found in pre-infection memory, which suggests that pre-existing cross-reactive memory T cells took part in the SARS-CoV-2 response. Clones that contracted from day 15 to 85 showed balanced CD4/CD8 phenotypes, whereas a second wave of clones that expanded from day 15 to 37 leaned towards CD4+. Contracting CD4+ clones appeared mostly in the CM and EM memory subsets, whereas CD8+ clones were enriched in EMRA.

The TCR comes from an adult woman who had mild COVID-19 (a few samples of this study predate the infection). The sample titles of this study are shuffled in the database, so cell type and time point are left out; the donor was told from shared clones. The sequence joins TRBV5-1 to TRBJ1-5; a stretch of 9 junction bases matches TRBD1. Sequenced: PBMCs or a T cell subset sorted from them (not recorded which). The CDR3 has the sequence CASSPGTGWSNQPQHF. The DNA reads as follows: TGCGCCAGCAGCCCCGGGACAGGGTGGAGCAATCAGCCCCAGCATTTT.